This T cell receptor beta chain was recovered during a study of T-cell memory formation after mild COVID-19. Study details: TCR clustering was largely donor specific.

A 5'RACE reaction primed in the constant segment made cDNA libraries of TCR alpha and TCR beta, and these carried sample barcodes and UMIs. One entry per CDR3 protein results from TCRdb running MiXCR on the 5' RACE reads. This sample carries 130,000 to 150,000 distinct CDR3 sequences, under 7% of them seen once, and the ten largest clones take 2% to 2.5%. This clonotype showed up many times. Its antigen remains unknown. General observations from the study: CD4+ contracting clones lay mainly in CM and EM, CD8+ ones in EMRA. Clones contracting over day 15 to 85 were CD4/CD8 balanced, with later expanders leaning CD4+.

Germline V gene lookup returns CDR1 DFQATT and CDR2 SNEGSKA (reference sequence). CDR3 length: 15 residues. V dropped 1 base and J dropped 8; count of bases not matched to a gene: 7. This chain connects TRBV20-1 to TRBJ2-1; 11 bases match TRBD2. Sequenced: PBMCs or a T cell subset sorted from them (not recorded which). The clonotype was recovered from an adult woman who had mild COVID-19 (a few samples of this study predate the infection). Cell type and time point are not known. The CDR3 loop is CSARVGTSGGDEQFF. CDR3 nucleotides: TGCAGTGCTAGAGTTGGAACTAGCGGGGGTGATGAGCAGTTCTTC.